A selection of T cell receptor beta chains follows, all from one sample in a study of blood T cells in healthy people across ages. TCRdb independently ran MiXCR on the 5' RACE reads; one entry per CDR3 protein. The sample contains approximately 810,000 distinct CDR3 sequences, 25% to 35% of which appear only once. The source material was blood. These receptors were taken from a woman at least 80 years old in good health. The CDR3 runs from the conserved cysteine through the conserved F or W. The order of the fields is V gene, D gene, J gene, clone size, CDR3 protein, CDR3 DNA. D genes are given only for firm matches. Size values are once, few and many counts, or a class for expanded clones, and some rows have none.

TRBV4-1,NA,TRBJ2-7,NA,CASRFRDTQSSYEQYF,TGCGCCAGCAGATTTAGGGACACTCAGTCCTCCTACGAGCAGTACTTC
TRBV3-1,TRBD1,TRBJ2-1,few,CASRTEAGGGEQFF,TGTGCCAGCAGGACTGAGGCAGGGGGCGGGGAGCAGTTCTTC
TRBV20-1,TRBD2,TRBJ2-1,NA,CSFSGGAGPLYNEQFF,TGCAGTTTTAGCGGGGGGGCGGGACCACTCTACAATGAGCAGTTCTTC
TRBV7-9,TRBD2,TRBJ2-3,NA,CASSSGLAGDLLGTDTQYF,TGTGCCAGCAGCTCTGGACTAGCGGGGGACCTGTTGGGCACAGATACGCAGTATTTT
TRBV7-9,TRBD1,TRBJ2-5,many,CASSNRGFGETQYF,TGTGCCAGCAGCAACAGGGGATTCGGGGAGACCCAGTACTTC
TRBV7-2,NA,TRBJ1-3,few,CASSFPGNTIYF,TGTGCCAGCAGCTTTCCTGGAAACACCATATATTTT
TRBV7-9,NA,TRBJ2-5,many,CASSLVLETQYF,TGTGCCAGCAGCTTAGTCCTAGAGACCCAGTACTTC
TRBV30,NA,TRBJ1-1,NA,CAWSRGGRNTEAFF,TGTGCCTGGAGCCGCGGGGGGCGGAACACTGAAGCTTTCTTT
TRBV18,NA,TRBJ2-2,many,CASSTGFGTGELFF,TGTGCCAGCTCAACAGGGTTTGGAACCGGGGAGCTGTTTTTT
TRBV11-3,NA,TRBJ2-5,few,CASSPGGGQGQETQYF,TGTGCCAGCAGCCCAGGGGGAGGTCAGGGCCAAGAGACCCAGTACTTC
TRBV20-1,NA,TRBJ2-5,NA,CSARAYQDRNGGGETQYF,TGCAGTGCTAGAGCCTACCAAGACAGGAACGGGGGAGGAGAGACCCAGTACTTC
TRBV12-3/TRBV12-4,TRBD1,TRBJ1-2,many,CASSFMTGDGANYGYTF,TGTGCCAGCAGTTTCATGACAGGGGACGGAGCTAACTATGGCTACACCTTC
TRBV29-1,NA,TRBJ1-1,NA,CSAALGSTEAFF,TGCAGCGCCGCTCTGGGGAGCACTGAAGCTTTCTTT
TRBV20-1,TRBD2,TRBJ2-3,many,CSARDSGLAGGPRTDTQYF,TGCAGTGCTAGAGATTCCGGACTAGCGGGGGGGCCCCGCACAGATACGCAGTATTTT
TRBV18,TRBD2,TRBJ2-1,NA,CASSPRTSGGSDNEQFF,TGTGCCAGCTCACCCCGGACTAGCGGGGGTAGCGACAATGAGCAGTTCTTC
TRBV3-1,NA,TRBJ1-1,NA,CASSPRQGRVFF,TGTGCCAGCAGCCCCCGGCAGGGGAGGGTTTTCTTT
TRBV3-1,TRBD1,TRBJ1-1,few,CASSPGQGETFF,TGTGCCAGCAGCCCAGGACAGGGTGAAACTTTCTTT
TRBV29-1,NA,TRBJ2-5,many,CSVGRDKTETQYF,TGCAGCGTAGGCCGGGACAAAACAGAGACCCAGTACTTC
TRBV20-1,NA,TRBJ1-2,NA,CSARTETNYGYTF,TGCAGTGCCCGGACAGAGACTAACTATGGCTACACCTTC
TRBV15,NA,TRBJ2-2,NA,CAASREVVAGELFF,TGTGCCGCCAGCAGAGAGGTGGTGGCCGGGGAGCTGTTTTTT
TRBV29-1,NA,TRBJ2-3,many,CSVERLDTQYF,TGCAGCGTTGAGCGGTTAGATACGCAGTATTTT
TRBV7-8,NA,TRBJ1-5,few,CASSPREEGGQPQHF,TGTGCCAGCAGCCCGAGGGAGGAGGGAGGTCAGCCCCAGCATTTT
TRBV7-2,NA,TRBJ1-5,once,CASSLGADSNQPQHF,TGTGCCAGCAGCTTGGGGGCGGACAGCAATCAGCCCCAGCATTTT
TRBV4-1,NA,TRBJ1-6,NA,CASSHSDSSRSPLHF,TGCGCCAGCAGCCACAGCGACAGTTCTCGGTCACCCCTCCACTTT
TRBV20-1,NA,TRBJ2-6,many,CSASTTSGANVLTF,TGCAGTGCTTCTACGACCTCAGGGGCCAACGTCCTGACTTTC
TRBV21-1,NA,TRBJ2-7,many,CASSPRRQGALPYEQYF,TGTGCCAGCAGCCCTCGGAGGCAGGGGGCCCTTCCCTACGAGCAGTACTTC
TRBV6-5,NA,TRBJ1-6,many,CASSYSGSSYNSPLHF,TGTGCCAGCAGTTACTCCGGGAGCTCCTATAATTCACCCCTCCACTTT
TRBV7-9,NA,TRBJ1-2,NA,CASNFPEPKSYGYTF,TGTGCCAGCAACTTCCCCGAGCCAAAATCCTATGGCTACACCTTC